These 15 T cell receptor beta chains share one sample of origin, sequenced in a study of T-cell reconstitution after alpha-beta-depleted transplantation in children. As it was prepared, the TCRbeta library received unique molecular identifiers. TCRdb processed the PCR reads anew with MiXCR; each CDR3 protein has one entry. The table has approximately 240,000 distinct CDR3 sequences, 8.5% to 10% seen once. Sequencing used PBMCs from the stem cell graft donor, obtained from the stem cell graft. The receptors originated from a human donor who donated a stem cell graft to a child with acute lymphoblastic leukemia.

This clonotype was recorded a few times. V usage is TRBV25-1 and J usage is TRBJ2-7, with D possibly being TRBD2 (6 bases). This CDR3 spans 12 amino acids. V gave up 6 bases and J gave up 5 bases, with 11 bases separating them. The germline CDR1 and CDR2 sequences are MGHDK and SYGVNS. CDR3 protein: CASRGGSHEQYF. The CDR3 DNA reads TGTGCCAGCAGGGGAGGTTCGCACGAGCAGTACTTC.

On this clonotype: A read error is possible here, since a much larger clone lies one base away. Because the CDR3 is missing its conserved closing phenylalanine or tryptophan, this is likely a read error. The rearrangement joins TRBV6-1 to TRBJ1-2; D gene unclear. Trimming cost V 3 bases and J 6 bases, with 11 bases left between them. The CDR3 sequence is 13 residues long. Per the germline V gene, CDR1 is MNHNS and CDR2 is SASEGT. In DNA, the CDR3 is TGTGCCAGCAGTGACGGGTTCCCTAATGGCTACACCTGC. Amino acid sequence: CASSDGFPNGYTC.

This clonotype appeared many times. The rearrangement joins TRBV5-1 to TRBJ1-2; D is unresolved. The CDR3 runs 15 residues. Germline loops: CDR1 SGHRS, CDR2 YFSETQ. The V end lost 1 base, the J end lost 8 bases, and 18 bases lay between the germline ends. The CDR3 loop reads CASSLRDQDRLGYTF. Here the CDR3 DNA reads TGCGCCAGCAGCTTGCGAGACCAGGATCGGTTAGGCTACACCTTC.

This clonotype was observed many times. The CDR3 coding sequence is TGCGCCAGCAGCTTGGTCCCAGGGTACGGCTACGAGCAGTACTTC. It codes for CASSLVPGYGYEQYF. The chain couples TRBV5-1 to TRBJ2-7; D possibly corresponds to TRBD1 (5 bases). CDR3 size: 15 residues. Germline CDR1 reads SGHRS; CDR2 reads YFSETQ. V was cut by 0 bases and J by 3 bases, with 13 bases left in between.

CDR3 nucleotide sequence: TGTGCCAGCAGCTGGGTCCAGGGCCTCGGGGAGCTGTTTTTT. Amino acid sequence: CASSWVQGLGELFF. The rearrangement joins TRBV11-1 to TRBJ2-2; a possible D gene is TRBD1 (5 bases). The CDR3 sequence is 14 residues long. Trimming removed 4 bases at V and 7 bases at J, with 13 bases between. CDR1 and CDR2 (germline): SGHAT, FQDESV (reference sequence). The full variable domain, rest sourced from reference TRBV11-1 and TRBJ2-2, is EAEVAQSPRYKITEKSQAVAFWCDPISGHATLYWYRQILGQGPELLVQFQDESVVDDSQLPKDRFSAERLKGVDSTLKIQPAELGDSAMYLCASSWVQGLGELFFGEGSRLTVL.

This clonotype occurred a few times. The chain couples TRBV4-1 to TRBJ2-1; the D call may be TRBD1 or TRBD2 (5 bases each). The CDR3 loop spans 17 amino acids. Germline assignment: CDR1 MGHRA and CDR2 YSYEKL. Trimming left V 4 bases short and J 3 bases short, with 19 bases between. CDR3 bases: TGCGCCAGCAGCCGCATGTCGGGGCTCGGGCTCTACAATGAGCAGTTCTTC. Translating it yields CASSRMSGLGLYNEQFF.

This clonotype appeared many times. V and J are TRBV3-1 and TRBJ2-1, with a weak D call TRBD1 (5 bases). V was shortened by 2 bases and J by 4 bases, with 6 bases between the two germline ends. Germline V lookup: CDR1 LGHDT, CDR2 YNNKEL (reference sequence). The CDR3 sequence is 13 residues long. CDR3 DNA sequence: TGTGCCAGCAGCCAAAGGGGATACAATGAGCAGTTCTTC. It translates to CASSQRGYNEQFF.

This clonotype was counted between two and nine times. The chain employs TRBV11-2 and TRBJ2-6; no firm D call. Between the trimmed V and J ends, which lost 1 base and 0 bases, there was a span of 4 bases. This CDR3 has 15 residues. CDR1 is SGHAT and CDR2 is FQNNGV in the germline V gene. The CDR3 bases are TGTGCCAGCAGCTTAGGCAACTCTGGGGCCAACGTCCTGACTTTC. Translating gives CASSLGNSGANVLTF.

This clonotype was observed at least ten times. The J gene is TRBJ1-1, the V gene TRBV5-1; TRBD1 matches 7 bases. Germline V gives CDR1 SGHRS, CDR2 YFSETQ. CDR3 length: 16 residues. V shed 4 bases, J shed 0 bases, and the junction held 9 bases outside the gene matches. CDR3 sequence reads: CASSPWDRAMNTEAFF. The DNA of the CDR3 is TGCGCCAGCAGCCCATGGGACAGAGCTATGAACACTGAAGCTTTCTTT.

The gene calls are TRBV10-3 and TRBJ1-2; 9 positions match TRBD1. This CDR3 has 14 amino acids. The J segment lost 4 bases and the V segment lost 11 bases, leaving 11 bases of the junction unmatched. Germline CDR1 and CDR2: ENHRY and SYGVKD. The CDR3: CASDGDRVGYGYTF. The CDR3 bases are TGTGCCTCAGACGGGGACAGGGTGGGCTATGGCTACACCTTC.

The rearrangement joins TRBV27 to TRBJ1-2; 8 nucleotides agree with TRBD1. With V trimmed by 3 bases and J by 8 bases, 8 bases remained unmatched. The germline CDR1 and CDR2 sequences are MNHEY and SMNVEV (reference sequence). CDR3 size: 14 residues. The CDR3 protein is CASSFSGGSGGYTF. For the CDR3, the DNA is TGTGCCAGCAGTTTCTCAGGGGGCTCGGGGGGCTACACCTTC.

Only a few counts were recorded for this clonotype. V and J are TRBV5-1 and TRBJ2-2; possible D gene TRBD2, 5 bases. Trimming stripped 4 bases from V and 5 bases from J, with 12 bases between. Germline lookup yields CDR1 SGHRS and CDR2 YFSETQ. This CDR3 has 14 amino acids. The CDR3 region has the DNA TGCGCCAGCAGCATGGATACGGGGACCGGGGAGCTGTTTTTT. Amino acids: CASSMDTGTGELFF.

This chain joins TRBV6-4 and TRBJ2-1; 7 bases are a match to TRBD2. Germline CDR1 is MRHNA and CDR2 is SNTAGT. The V segment lost 0 bases and the J segment 3 bases; nucleotides outside the gene matches: 5. This CDR3 has 16 amino acids. The DNA of the CDR3 is TGTGCCAGCAGTGACTCGACTAGCTGGGACTACAATGAGCAGTTCTTC. This codes for CASSDSTSWDYNEQFF.

The table lists this clonotype with many counts. The chain has TRBV13 and TRBJ2-3; 10 bases agree with TRBD2. The germline V gene encodes CDR1 PRHDT and CDR2 FYEKMQ (reference sequence). CDR3 length equals 19 residues. V gave up 4 bases and J gave up 0 bases; unmatched junction bases: 13. The CDR3 is CASSSPSGGTFTSTDTQYF. The CDR3 DNA reads TGTGCCAGCAGCTCCCCTAGCGGGGGCACCTTCACTAGCACAGATACGCAGTATTTT.

The chain has TRBV11-2 and TRBJ2-1; 10 positions agree with TRBD2. The V and J ends lost 5 bases and 3 bases, in that order; junction bases with no gene match: 7. This CDR3 has 16 amino acids. CDR1 is SGHAT and CDR2 is FQNNGV in the germline V gene. CDR3 residues: CASSHTSGEDYNEQFF. CDR3 in DNA: TGTGCCAGCAGCCATACTAGCGGGGAAGACTACAATGAGCAGTTCTTC.